Given below is one TCR beta chain in context. Its cognate antigen is unknown. The CDR3 is 13 amino acids. Per the germline V gene, CDR1 is MDHEN and CDR2 is SYDVKM. V shed 4 bases and J shed 0 bases, with 7 bases lying between them. The data were produced by immunoSEQ multiplex PCR, yet TCRdb's version contains in-frame clones alone and is incomplete. The repertoire holds tens of thousands of clones, 90% seen once, with around 1.7% in the top ten. This sample stems from a study of graft-versus-host responses after intestinal transplantation. Study details: Those transplanted obtained multivisceral, liver-intestinal, or isolated intestinal grafts. All recipients were given anti-thymocyte globulin induction, and tacrolimus and steroids were then administered for roughly 3 years.

The input for sequencing was unstimulated CD8+ T cells sorted from spleen or lymph node cells, taken before transplant. This chain links TRBV28 with TRBJ2-7, with D possibly TRBD1 on 5 matching bases. This TCR came from a human donor who was the organ donor for an intestinal transplant. CDR3 in DNA: TGTGCCAGCAGTTCAGACAGCTCCTACGAGCAGTACTTC. Protein sequence: CASSSDSSYEQYF.